This entry lists 28 T cell receptor beta chains sequenced from one sample in a study of PD-L1 blockade in urothelial cancer. TCRdb's table, derived via immunoSEQ multiplex PCR, lists solely in-frame clones and lacks some. Of approximately 67,000 clones in the sample, about 90% are singletons; the top ten hold about 15%. Specified time point: pretreatment peripheral blood. Sequenced material: PBMCs, taken around atezolizumab (anti-PD-L1) treatment. The receptor set was obtained from a man aged 55 to 70 with urothelial cancer.

The V call is TRBV4-1, the J call TRBJ1-1, with TRBD1 matching 11 bases. There are 15 residues in the CDR3. With V trimmed by 2 bases and J by 11 bases, 10 bases remained unmatched. The germline gives CDR1 MGHRA, CDR2 YSYEKL. The CDR3 loop is CASSQQPGQGGYAFF. The CDR3 nucleotides are TGCGCCAGCAGCCAACAGCCGGGACAGGGGGGGTACGCTTTCTTT.

This chain uses TRBV29-1 with TRBJ1-1, with TRBD1 matching over 9 bases. The V gene end was trimmed by 4 bases and the J gene end by 0 bases; junction bases not matched to a gene: 3. CDR1 SQVTM and CDR2 ANQGSEA come from the germline V gene. The CDR3 totals 14 residues. The CDR3 DNA is TGCAGCGTTGCGGGGACAGGGCTGAACACTGAAGCTTTCTTT. Protein: CSVAGTGLNTEAFF. Filled out from reference TRBV29-1 and TRBJ1-1, the complete variable domain reads SAVISQKPSRDICQRGTSLTIQCQVDSQVTMMFWYRQQPGQSLTLIATANQGSEATYESGFVIDKFPISRPNLTFSTLTVSNMSPEDSSIYLCSVAGTGLNTEAFFGQGTRLTVV.

This clone was counted a single time. The chain links TRBV20-1 to TRBJ2-5; D gene unclear. V gave up 7 bases and J gave up 5 bases, with 8 bases separating them. The CDR3 sequence is 10 residues long. Germline lookup yields CDR1 DFQATT and CDR2 SNEGSKA (reference sequence). Here the CDR3 reads CSVDTETQYF. As DNA, the CDR3 is TGCAGTGTTGATACTGAGACCCAGTACTTC.

V is TRBV18 and J is TRBJ2-6, with 8 bases identical to TRBD2. This CDR3 spans 15 amino acids. J gave up 1 base and V 8 bases, and 4 bases lay outside the gene matches. From germline, CDR1 is KGHSH and CDR2 LQKENI. The CDR3 reads CASLSGGSGANVLTF. In DNA form, the CDR3 reads TGTGCCAGCCTAAGCGGGGGTTCTGGGGCCAACGTCCTGACTTTC.

The J gene is TRBJ2-1, the V gene TRBV11-2, with TRBD2 identical over 7 bases. The CDR3 runs to 15 residues. CDR1 SGHAT and CDR2 FQNNGV come from the germline V gene. V lost 1 base, J lost 7 bases, and 7 bases stayed unmatched. The CDR3 is CASSLVPVRGNEQFF. Written as DNA, the CDR3 is TGTGCCAGCAGCTTAGTACCCGTGCGGGGGAATGAGCAGTTCTTC. The complete variable domain, with remaining parts taken from reference TRBV11-2 and TRBJ2-1, reads EAGVAQSPRYKIIEKRQSVAFWCNPISGHATLYWYQQILGQGPKLLIQFQNNGVVDDSQLPKDRFSAERLKGVDSTLKIQPAKLEDSAVYLCASSLVPVRGNEQFFGPGTRLTVL.

The chain recombines TRBV9 with TRBJ2-3, with TRBD2 identical over 12 bases. In germline, CDR1 is SGDLS, CDR2 YYNGEE. The CDR3 length is 16 residues. The junction had 3 bases not matched to a gene; V was cut back by 4 bases and J by 0 bases. CDR3 amino acids: CASSLLAGGSTDTQYF. The CDR3 DNA reads TGTGCCAGCAGCTTACTAGCGGGGGGAAGCACAGATACGCAGTATTTT.

The genes are TRBV4-1 and TRBJ2-7; a weak D match, TRBD1 (6 bases). The CDR3 is made up of 16 amino acids. Trimming removed 1 base at V and 2 bases at J, with 15 bases between. Germline-derived CDR1 and CDR2 are MGHRA and YSYEKL. CDR3 in DNA: TGCGCCAGCAGCCAAGGACAGACAGGAGGAACCTACGAGCAGTACTTC. As protein: CASSQGQTGGTYEQYF.

The CDR3 loop is CASSIRGMNTEAFF. The CDR3 coding sequence is TGTGCCAGCAGTATCAGGGGGATGAACACTGAAGCTTTCTTT. V and J are TRBV27 and TRBJ1-1; 7 positions agree with TRBD1. This CDR3 spans 14 amino acids. Trimming cost V 5 bases and J 0 bases; bases outside gene matches: 3. CDR1 MNHEY and CDR2 SMNVEV come from the germline V gene (reference sequence).

This clone was observed a single time. The chain carries TRBV7-8 and TRBJ2-7, with D maybe TRBD1 (5 bases). V was shortened by 5 bases and J by 1 base, with 9 bases between the two germline ends. This CDR3 contains 13 residues. The germline CDR1 and CDR2 sequences are SGHVS and FQNEAQ. CDR3 loop: CASSAAGSYEQYF. The CDR3 nucleotides read TGTGCCAGCAGCGCTGCAGGGTCCTACGAGCAGTACTTC.

The chain employs TRBV27 and TRBJ1-2; possible D gene TRBD1, 6 bases. The V end lost 5 bases, the J end lost 4 bases, and 20 bases lay between the germline ends. This CDR3 has 16 residues. Germline CDR1 MNHEY, CDR2 SMNVEV (reference sequence). The CDR3 nucleotides are TGTGCCAGCAGTCCTTTGGACAGCCTCTTCTCCTATGGCTACACCTTC. As protein: CASSPLDSLFSYGYTF.

CDR3 in DNA: TGTGCCTGGAGGCTAGCGGGGGGACACGAGCAGTACTTC. Amino acid sequence: CAWRLAGGHEQYF. The chain recombines TRBV30 with TRBJ2-7, with 11 bases matching TRBD2. Germline V CDR1 and CDR2: GTSNPN, SVGIG (reference sequence). The CDR3 extends over 13 amino acids. With 3 bases clipped from V and 5 bases from J, the junction kept 3 bases outside the gene matches.

CDR3 bases: TGTGCCAGCAGTCGACTAGCGGGGGTTGGCGAGCAGTACTTC. This translates into CASSRLAGVGEQYF. The gene calls are TRBV6-4 and TRBJ2-7, with TRBD2 matching 12 bases. CDR1 is MRHNA and CDR2 is SNTAGT in the germline V gene. The CDR3 loop spans 14 amino acids. J was trimmed by 6 bases and V by 5 bases; bases with no gene match: 5.

This clone was picked up a small number of times. The chain carries TRBV2 and TRBJ1-6; 7 bases map to TRBD1. V shed 6 bases, J shed 6 bases, and the junction held 11 bases outside the gene matches. The germline V gene has CDR1 SNHLY and CDR2 FYNNEI. This CDR3 spans 16 amino acids. The CDR3 bases are TGTGCCAGCAGGGCTGGGGGGACAGCAATTAATTCACCCCTCCACTTT. This encodes CASRAGGTAINSPLHF. Together with reference TRBV2 and TRBJ1-6, the CDR3 gives the full variable domain: EPEVTQTPSHQVTQMGQEVILRCVPISNHLYFYWYRQILGQKVEFLVSFYNNEISEKSEIFDDQFSVERPDGSNFTLKIRSTKLEDSAMYFCASRAGGTAINSPLHFGNGTRLTVT.

For the CDR3, the DNA is TGTGCTACACGCGGGGGACGCCTCATGAACACTGAAGCTTTCTTT. Its translation is CATRGGRLMNTEAFF. V usage is TRBV6-5 and J usage is TRBJ1-1; D might be TRBD1 (5 bases). The CDR3 consists of 15 residues. In germline, CDR1 is MNHEY, CDR2 SVGAGI.

The J gene is TRBJ2-4, the V gene TRBV19; D is unclear. The CDR3 extends over 13 amino acids. CDR1 and CDR2 from the germline V gene are LNHDA and SQIVND (reference sequence). V was trimmed by 6 bases and J by 0 bases, leaving 6 bases between them. The CDR3 bases are TGTGCCAGTAGACACCCAGCCAAAAACATTCAGTACTTC. It specifies CASRHPAKNIQYF.

Ten or more counts support this clone. The chain recombines TRBV5-6 with TRBJ1-1, with 8 bases aligning to TRBD1. Looked up from germline, CDR1 is SGHDT and CDR2 is YYEEEE. Germline trimming cut 0 bases from V and 5 bases from J; bases unmatched to any gene: 9. The CDR3 runs 16 residues. The CDR3 sequence: CASSLAPGRGRTEAFF. CDR3 in DNA: TGTGCCAGCAGCTTGGCCCCGGGCAGGGGGCGGACTGAAGCTTTCTTT.

The genes are TRBV5-6 and TRBJ1-2; 7 bases are shared with TRBD1. Germline V CDR1 and CDR2: SGHDT, YYEEEE. This CDR3 spans 16 amino acids. Trimming took 2 bases from V and 4 from J; bases not matched to a gene: 11. The CDR3 loop is CASSFTPPGGSYGYTF. CDR3 bases: TGTGCCAGCAGCTTCACCCCGCCAGGGGGGAGCTATGGCTACACCTTC.

The chain joins TRBV27 to TRBJ2-1, with a weak D call TRBD2 (6 bases). Germline CDR1 reads MNHEY; CDR2 reads SMNVEV (reference sequence). V was clipped by 5 bases and J by 3 bases, with 17 bases between them. This CDR3 contains 16 residues. The CDR3 nucleotides are TGTGCCAGCAGTAGCACCGGGACTGCAAACTACAATGAGCAGTTCTTC. Its protein is CASSSTGTANYNEQFF.

The chain employs TRBV30 and TRBJ1-6; D perhaps matches TRBD1 (5 bases). V was pared by 2 bases and J by 8 bases, with 13 bases between. The CDR3 has 14 amino acids. Germline loops: CDR1 GTSNPN, CDR2 SVGIG (reference sequence). The CDR3 sequence is CAWSLGGRDSPLHF. The CDR3 region has the DNA TGTGCCTGGAGTTTGGGGGGGAGGGATTCACCCCTCCACTTT.

The rearrangement links TRBV7-9 to TRBJ1-1; D may be TRBD1 (6 bases). The CDR3 contains 13 residues. From germline, CDR1 is SEHNR and CDR2 FQNEAQ (reference sequence). Trimming removed 5 bases at V and 3 bases at J, with 10 bases between. The CDR3 nucleotides are TGTGCCAGCAGCGTACAGGGATACACTGAAGCTTTCTTT. As protein: CASSVQGYTEAFF. The full variable domain, in which reference TRBV7-9 and TRBJ1-1 provide the parts outside the CDR3, is DTGVSQNPRHKITKRGQNVTFRCDPISEHNRLYWYRQTLGQGPEFLTYFQNEAQLEKSRLLSDRFSAERPKGSFSTLEIQRTEQGDSAMYLCASSVQGYTEAFFGQGTRLTVV.

The chain links TRBV5-1 to TRBJ1-4; D ambiguous. The germline V gene encodes CDR1 SGHRS and CDR2 YFSETQ. The CDR3 spans 14 residues. Trimming left V 4 bases short and J 3 bases short, with 10 bases between. CDR3: CASSILGPNEKLFF. Written as DNA, the CDR3 is TGCGCCAGCAGCATACTAGGGCCTAATGAAAAACTGTTTTTT. Full variable domain (remainder filled in from reference TRBV5-1 and TRBJ1-4): KAGVTQTPRYLIKTRGQQVTLSCSPISGHRSVSWYQQTPGQGLQFLFEYFSETQRNKGNFPGRFSGRQFSNSRSEMNVSTLELGDSALYLCASSILGPNEKLFFGSGTQLSVL.

The chain uses TRBV30 and TRBJ2-7, with D perhaps matching TRBD2 (7 bases). The germline gives CDR1 GTSNPN, CDR2 SVGIG (reference sequence). The CDR3 totals 13 residues. The V end lost 4 bases, the J end lost 7 bases, and 17 bases lay between the germline ends. The CDR3, as DNA: TGTGCCTGGACCCGGGGGGCGCTGGGGGAGCAGTACTTC. Amino acids: CAWTRGALGEQYF.

The V gene is TRBV27, the J gene TRBJ2-7, with 8 bases fitting TRBD1. With 7 bases clipped from V and 1 base from J, the junction kept 6 bases outside the gene matches. Per the germline V gene, CDR1 is MNHEY and CDR2 is SMNVEV (reference sequence). The CDR3 extends over 14 amino acids. The chain's CDR3 is CASTHGQGSYEQYF. The CDR3 bases are TGTGCCAGCACCCACGGACAGGGATCCTACGAGCAGTACTTC.

This chain connects TRBV7-8 to TRBJ1-2; D unresolved. V was clipped by 4 bases and J by 8 bases, with 17 bases between them. CDR1 SGHVS and CDR2 FQNEAQ come from the germline V gene. This CDR3 contains 14 residues. CDR3 bases: TGTGCCAGCAGCTCCGCCTATCAACGGGAGGGCTACACCTTC. Protein product: CASSSAYQREGYTF.

The chain carries TRBV7-8 and TRBJ2-3; 8 bases align to TRBD2. CDR3 length equals 16 residues. From germline, CDR1 is SGHVS and CDR2 FQNEAQ. The trim removed 1 base at V and 1 base at J, leaving 4 bases unmatched. This chain's CDR3 is CASSLVGLEGTDTQYF. The CDR3 DNA follows: TGTGCCAGCAGCTTAGTGGGACTAGAAGGCACAGATACGCAGTATTTT.

The rearrangement links TRBV27 to TRBJ1-5; 9 bases are shared with TRBD1. After removal of 3 bases from V and 7 bases from J, the junction contained 7 bases not matched to a gene. CDR3 length: 15 residues. Germline V gives CDR1 MNHEY, CDR2 SMNVEV (reference sequence). CDR3 region: CASSFRGQGRQPQHF. In nucleotides, the CDR3 is TGTGCCAGCAGTTTCCGCGGACAGGGGCGGCAGCCCCAGCATTTT.

The chain combines TRBV27 with TRBJ1-1; 9 bases are a match to TRBD1. Germline V CDR1 and CDR2: MNHEY, SMNVEV (reference sequence). V trimming: 3 bases; J trimming: 7 bases; junction bases outside the gene matches: 12. The CDR3 extends over 16 amino acids. This CDR3 is CASSLPGTGKEGEAFF. In nucleotides, the CDR3 is TGTGCCAGCAGTTTGCCCGGGACAGGGAAAGAAGGTGAAGCTTTCTTT.

The rearrangement uses TRBV6-5 and TRBJ2-5; perhaps TRBD1 as D (6 bases). Germline V lookup: CDR1 MNHEY, CDR2 SVGAGI. CDR3 length equals 15 residues. Trimming cost V 0 bases and J 5 bases, with 13 bases left between them. CDR3 bases: TGTGCCAGCAGTTACTCTGGCAGGGGCGGGGAGACCCAGTACTTC. This translates into CASSYSGRGGETQYF.